In this sample, the clone carrying this T cell receptor beta chain turned up a few times. TCR cDNA molecules each carried a unique molecular identifier. From the 5' RACE reads, TCRdb called clonotypes with MiXCR, one entry per CDR3 protein. Here the sample spans approximately 40,000 distinct CDR3 sequences, approximately 7% being singletons. Time point denoted: sample taken at primary tumor resection. Patients with untreated early-stage non-small cell lung cancer, numbering 72, were the donors. This record belongs to a study of spatial heterogeneity in lung cancer. Germline CDR1 reads SNHLY; CDR2 reads FYNNEI. This CDR3 contains 12 residues. V was clipped by 1 base and J by 5 bases, with 0 bases between them.

This sequence was found in a female donor with early-stage non-small cell lung cancer. This specimen consisted of PBMCs, obtained at surgery. The chain uses TRBV2 and TRBJ1-6; D unclear. The DNA for the CDR3 is TGTGCCAGCAGTGAAGATAATTCACCCCTCCACTTT. This translates into CASSEDNSPLHF.